This T cell receptor beta chain was sequenced in a study of blood T cell repertoires in COVID-19. Overall study: Spain, Italy and the United States supplied samples that represented acute and convalescent COVID-19. The cDNA or gDNA used as material had been derived from T cells, B-cell-depleted T cells, or PBMCs.

As originally analysed: Nucleated cell counts were estimated from reference gene primer amplification. Repertoires were generated with immunoSEQ multiplex PCR, while TCRdb's copy carries only in-frame clones and drops some. For V, J and clone size, that table is used; D and trimming come from the DNA. The sample contains roughly 96,000 clones, roughly four fifths of which appear only once. CDR1 and CDR2 (germline): MNHEY, SMNVEV (reference sequence). J gave up 5 bases and V 4 bases, and 11 bases lay outside the gene matches. This CDR3 is built from 17 residues. The chain combines TRBV27 with TRBJ2-5; 12 nucleotides match TRBD2. The sample consisted of peripheral blood. The TCR sequence derives from a man between 60 and 75 years old with acute or convalescent COVID-19. The CDR3 DNA is TGTGCCAGCAGTTCATCAACTAGCGGGGGGCCGAGGGAGACCCAGTACTTC. Protein: CASSSSTSGGPRETQYF.